Below, 30 T cell receptor beta chains from the same sample are listed, as sequenced in a study of blood T cell repertoires in COVID-19 (dated by TCRdb to the early 2020s). Libraries were built with the immunoSEQ multiplex PCR assay. TCRdb retrieved this table from immuneACCESS and kept in-frame rearrangements only. Not all clones are present; in checked studies, unresolved V genes account for under half, and no reason is known for the remainder. Present in this sample are 250,000 to 300,000 clones, approximately 91% of which were seen just once. The top ten hold 2.3% of the sample. The material sequenced was PBMCs or T cells enriched from blood (not recorded which). The receptors derive from a woman aged 35 to 49 with acute COVID-19.

The V and J genes are TRBV28 and TRBJ2-7; TRBD1 matches at 10 bases. V lost 5 bases, J lost 6 bases, and 4 bases stayed unmatched. CDR3 size: 13 residues. Germline loops: CDR1 MDHEN, CDR2 SYDVKM. The CDR3 here is CASSDRGLVEQYF. The CDR3 coding sequence is TGTGCCAGCAGTGACAGGGGGCTGGTCGAGCAGTACTTC.

V gene TRBV2 combines with J gene TRBJ2-7; 10 bases agree with TRBD1. V shed 6 bases, J shed 2 bases, and the junction held 4 bases outside the gene matches. Germline-derived CDR1 and CDR2 are SNHLY and FYNNEI. CDR3 size: 14 residues. CDR3 coding DNA: TGTGCCAGCAGGCGCGGACAGGGGGCCTACGAGCAGTACTTC. Translation gives CASRRGQGAYEQYF.

This chain uses TRBV6-5 with TRBJ1-6; possible D gene TRBD1, 6 bases. From germline, CDR1 is MNHEY and CDR2 SVGAGI. The CDR3 sequence is 16 residues long. V was shortened by 0 bases and J by 3 bases, with 9 bases between the two germline ends. The CDR3 DNA follows: TGTGCCAGCAGTTACTCGCGAGGGGGCTATAATTCACCCCTCCACTTT. Translation: CASSYSRGGYNSPLHF.

J is TRBJ1-5 and V is TRBV20-1; D gene ambiguous. The V and J ends lost 3 bases and 6 bases respectively, with 18 bases between them. Germline V lookup: CDR1 DFQATT, CDR2 SNEGSKA (reference sequence). This CDR3 has 15 residues. CDR3 in DNA: TGCAGTGCTAGTCATTCCCGCGGTAGTCCTCAGCCCCAGCATTTT. Protein: CSASHSRGSPQPQHF.

V is TRBV5-6 and J is TRBJ1-2; 9 positions agree with TRBD1. The CDR3 has 17 amino acids. Germline V gene data show CDR1 as SGHDT and CDR2 as YYEEEE. V lost 5 bases, J lost 8 bases, and 19 bases stayed unmatched. CDR3 protein: CASSTGTGQKAVGGYTF. DNA of the CDR3: TGTGCCAGCAGTACCGGGACAGGGCAAAAAGCAGTTGGAGGCTACACCTTC.

The chain is built from TRBV7-9 and TRBJ2-1; 11 nucleotides match TRBD2. The CDR3 is made up of 16 amino acids. CDR1 and CDR2 from the germline V gene are SEHNR and FQNEAQ (reference sequence). Unmatched junction bases numbered 10, after V lost 5 bases and J lost 7 bases. Here the CDR3 reads CASSLEGTSGHNEQFF. The CDR3, as DNA: TGTGCCAGCAGCCTGGAAGGGACTAGCGGACATAATGAGCAGTTCTTC.

The chain employs TRBV27 and TRBJ2-7, with 10 bases matching TRBD1. After removal of 4 bases from V and 3 bases from J, the junction contained 9 bases not matched to a gene. The CDR3 consists of 16 residues. In germline, CDR1 is MNHEY, CDR2 SMNVEV (reference sequence). The chain's CDR3 is CASSSGPRTGGYEQYF. The CDR3 bases are TGTGCCAGCAGTTCCGGCCCCCGGACAGGGGGCTACGAGCAGTACTTC.

The rearrangement links TRBV11-3 to TRBJ2-5; maybe TRBD2 (6 bases). The CDR3 has 15 amino acids. Germline-derived CDR1 and CDR2 are SGHNT and YENEEA. V was cut by 10 bases and J by 5 bases, with 23 bases left in between. CDR3 residues: CATSQTERAWETQYF. The CDR3 DNA follows: TGTGCCACCTCGCAAACCGAGCGGGCCTGGGAGACCCAGTACTTC.

The CDR3 DNA reads as TGCGCCAGCAGCTTGGCGAGCCGTTGGAACACTGAAGCTTTCTTT. Protein product: CASSLASRWNTEAFF. V usage is TRBV5-1 and J usage is TRBJ1-1; no clear D. Deletions cut 0 bases from V and 1 base from J, with 10 bases between. The CDR3 extends over 15 amino acids. The germline gives CDR1 SGHRS, CDR2 YFSETQ.

The chain couples TRBV19 to TRBJ1-5, with D unresolved. With 1 base removed from V and 0 bases from J, the gap between germline ends came to 10 bases. The germline V gene encodes CDR1 LNHDA and CDR2 SQIVND (reference sequence). The CDR3 sequence is 16 residues long. CDR3 in amino acids: CASSIAGINSNQPQHF. The CDR3 coding sequence is TGTGCCAGTAGTATAGCCGGGATTAATAGCAATCAGCCCCAGCATTTT.

A few counts support this clone. The V gene is TRBV7-2, the J gene TRBJ1-6; no clear D gene. The CDR3 has 15 residues. Trimming took off 0 bases at V and 10 bases at J, with 13 bases between the two ends. Germline V gene data show CDR1 as SGHTA and CDR2 as FQGNSA. Here the CDR3 reads CASSLAIPGRSPLHF. CDR3 sequence (DNA): TGTGCCAGCAGCTTAGCGATACCAGGTCGGTCACCCCTCCACTTT.

This clone was seen only a few times. The chain uses TRBV11-1 and TRBJ1-3; D uncertain. CDR3 length: 15 amino acids. V shed 8 bases and J shed 0 bases, with 14 bases lying between them. Germline lookup yields CDR1 SGHAT and CDR2 FQDESV (reference sequence). This chain's CDR3 is CASSIGETSGNTIYF. The CDR3 coding sequence is TGTGCCAGCTCGATTGGGGAGACCTCTGGAAACACCATATATTTT.

This clone has a single count. This rearrangement joins TRBV4-1 to TRBJ2-3; D possibly corresponds to TRBD1 (6 bases). Trimming cost V 4 bases and J 4 bases, with 12 bases left between them. The CDR3 has 14 amino acids. From germline, CDR1 is MGHRA and CDR2 YSYEKL. CDR3 DNA sequence: TGCGCCAGCAGCCGCATAACAGGGTCAGATACGCAGTATTTT. Translating it yields CASSRITGSDTQYF.

The V gene is TRBV2, the J gene TRBJ2-7; tentative D call: TRBD1 (6 bases). Germline V gene sequence: CDR1 SNHLY, CDR2 FYNNEI. The V end lost 7 bases, the J end lost 0 bases, and 13 bases lay between the germline ends. The CDR3 length is 14 residues. CDR3: CASNRDGASYEQYF. The CDR3 DNA reads TGTGCCAGCAACAGGGACGGAGCCTCCTACGAGCAGTACTTC. The full variable domain, in which reference TRBV2 and TRBJ2-7 provide the parts outside the CDR3, is EPEVTQTPSHQVTQMGQEVILRCVPISNHLYFYWYRQILGQKVEFLVSFYNNEISEKSEIFDDQFSVERPDGSNFTLKIRSTKLEDSAMYFCASNRDGASYEQYFGPGTRLTVT.

The V call is TRBV5-1, the J call TRBJ1-1; a weak D match, TRBD1 (6 bases). This CDR3 has 14 amino acids. Germline CDR1 reads SGHRS; CDR2 reads YFSETQ. The V end lost 2 bases, the J end lost 2 bases, and 10 bases lay between the germline ends. This CDR3 reads CASSLGQTNTEAFF. The CDR3 DNA reads TGCGCCAGCAGCTTAGGACAGACTAACACTGAAGCTTTCTTT. Supplemented by reference TRBV5-1 and TRBJ1-1, the full variable domain reads KAGVTQTPRYLIKTRGQQVTLSCSPISGHRSVSWYQQTPGQGLQFLFEYFSETQRNKGNFPGRFSGRQFSNSRSEMNVSTLELGDSALYLCASSLGQTNTEAFFGQGTRLTVV.

The chain has TRBV15 and TRBJ1-4; unclear D gene. Trimming shortened V by 5 bases and J by 0 bases, and 7 bases separated the two germline ends. The CDR3 runs 14 residues. Germline-derived CDR1 and CDR2 are LNHNV and YYDKDF (reference sequence). CDR3 sequence: CATSQQTTNEKLFF. CDR3 sequence (DNA): TGTGCCACCAGCCAACAGACAACTAATGAAAAACTGTTTTTT.

This chain's CDR3 is CASSPTGGANQPQHF. CDR3 coding DNA: TGTGCCAGCTCACCAACGGGGGGAGCCAATCAGCCCCAGCATTTT. The V gene is TRBV18, the J gene TRBJ1-5; D is possibly TRBD1 (5 bases). Germline CDR1 KGHSH, CDR2 LQKENI. The CDR3 length is 15 residues. V was trimmed by 2 bases and J by 3 bases, leaving 11 bases between them.

The rearrangement joins TRBV6-5 to TRBJ2-3; D is perhaps TRBD1 (6 bases). This CDR3 region has 14 residues. CDR1 is MNHEY, CDR2 SVGAGI, per germline. V shed 8 bases and J shed 2 bases, with 14 bases lying between them. CDR3 amino acids: CASSQGQLTDTQYF. As DNA, the CDR3 is TGTGCCAGCTCACAGGGCCAACTCACAGATACGCAGTATTTT.

V is TRBV2 and J is TRBJ1-3; D call uncertain. V was clipped by 6 bases and J by 0 bases, with 12 bases between them. The CDR3 extends over 15 amino acids. Per the germline V gene, CDR1 is SNHLY and CDR2 is FYNNEI. CDR3 in amino acids: CASSTQYSSGNTIYF. The CDR3 region has the DNA TGTGCCAGCAGCACCCAATACAGCTCTGGAAACACCATATATTTT.

This clone was seen only once. The chain is built from TRBV6-6 and TRBJ2-3, with TRBD2 matching over 14 bases. The CDR3 contains 18 residues. The germline CDR1 and CDR2 sequences are MNHNY and SVGAGI (reference sequence). After removal of 5 bases from V and 2 bases from J, the junction contained 9 bases not matched to a gene. The DNA for the CDR3 is TGTGCCAGCAGTCCCGGACTAGCGGGAGGTCCACACACAGATACGCAGTATTTT. Amino acids: CASSPGLAGGPHTDTQYF.

This clone appeared many times. V usage is TRBV7-9 and J usage is TRBJ2-2, with D unresolved. The CDR3 loop spans 14 amino acids. The germline V and J ends were trimmed by 3 bases and 3 bases, with 8 bases remaining between them. Germline assignment: CDR1 SEHNR and CDR2 FQNEAQ (reference sequence). CDR3 in DNA: TGTGCCAGCAGCTTTTATGGGCACACCGGGGAGCTGTTTTTT. This gives the protein CASSFYGHTGELFF.

J is TRBJ2-7 and V is TRBV2, with 7 bases aligning to TRBD2. Germline V gene lookup returns CDR1 SNHLY and CDR2 FYNNEI. This CDR3 region has 16 residues. Losses at the gene ends were 6 bases for V and 5 bases for J; bases not matched to a gene: 16. The CDR3 protein is CASRRDPIAGIDEQYF. The CDR3 DNA is TGTGCCAGCAGACGGGACCCTATAGCGGGTATTGACGAGCAGTACTTC.

J is TRBJ1-4 and V is TRBV5-5; no reliable D call. The CDR3 is 19 amino acids. Germline V gives CDR1 SGHKS, CDR2 YYEKEE (reference sequence). The V end was cut by 4 bases, the J end by 5 bases, with 27 bases between. The CDR3 nucleotides read TGTGCCAGCAGCCCTTACGGACTCCTGGTACCTCTTTCAAATGAAAAACTGTTTTTT. This codes for CASSPYGLLVPLSNEKLFF.

The V call is TRBV19, the J call TRBJ1-1; a possible D gene is TRBD1 (6 bases). The CDR3 is made up of 13 amino acids. Between the trimmed V and J ends, which lost 7 bases and 4 bases, there was a span of 13 bases. CDR1 is LNHDA, CDR2 SQIVND, per germline (reference sequence). The CDR3 DNA is TGTGCCAGTATCAAGACAGGAGGCACTGAAGCTTTCTTT. Translating it yields CASIKTGGTEAFF. Complete variable domain (other parts from reference TRBV19 and TRBJ1-1): DGGITQSPKYLFRKEGQNVTLSCEQNLNHDAMYWYRQDPGQGLRLIYYSQIVNDFQKGDIAEGYSVSREKKESFPLTVTSAQKNPTAFYLCASIKTGGTEAFFGQGTRLTVV.

This chain connects TRBV7-2 to TRBJ1-5; D is possibly TRBD1 (5 bases). The CDR3 spans 15 residues. The germline V and J ends were trimmed by 5 bases and 0 bases, with 11 bases remaining between them. The germline V gene encodes CDR1 SGHTA and CDR2 FQGNSA. The CDR3 nucleotides are TGTGCCAGCAGCCCAGGGTCTACTAGCAATCAGCCCCAGCATTTT. It specifies CASSPGSTSNQPQHF.

The J gene is TRBJ2-1, the V gene TRBV6-5; D is possibly TRBD2 (6 bases). Germline loops: CDR1 MNHEY, CDR2 SVGAGI. The CDR3 is 13 residues long. Trimming took off 10 bases at V and 8 bases at J, with 18 bases between the two ends. CDR3 sequence reads: CATYRTTGDEQFF. CDR3 bases: TGTGCCACATACAGGACTACAGGAGATGAGCAGTTCTTC.

The chain links TRBV19 to TRBJ1-2; 7 bases line up with TRBD1. CDR1 is LNHDA and CDR2 is SQIVND in the germline V gene (reference sequence). This CDR3 has 16 residues. V lost 6 bases and J lost 5; bases outside the gene matches: 15. The CDR3 protein is CASRRVTDRVGYGYTF. Written as DNA, the CDR3 is TGTGCCAGTAGGAGGGTAACCGACAGGGTTGGGTATGGCTACACCTTC.

Only a few counts were recorded for this clone. The chain employs TRBV7-9 and TRBJ2-5; D unclear. This CDR3 comprises 17 residues. Trimming shortened V by 1 base and J by 1 base, and 16 bases separated the two germline ends. Germline lookup yields CDR1 SEHNR and CDR2 FQNEAQ (reference sequence). CDR3 in DNA: TGTGCCAGCAGCTTAGGAGAGGTTCCTCCAATCCAAGAGACCCAGTACTTC. Protein: CASSLGEVPPIQETQYF.

The rearrangement uses TRBV5-4 and TRBJ2-3; 12 nucleotides match TRBD2. The V gene end was trimmed by 4 bases and the J gene end by 8 bases; junction bases not matched to a gene: 5. This CDR3 spans 14 amino acids. Germline CDR1 reads SGHNT; CDR2 reads YYREEE (reference sequence). The CDR3 here is CASSLAGGRGTQYF. CDR3 DNA: TGTGCCAGCAGCCTAGCGGGGGGGCGGGGTACGCAGTATTTT.

The J gene is TRBJ1-1, the V gene TRBV6-2 or TRBV6-3; D uncertain. V was trimmed by 2 bases and J by 0 bases, leaving 7 bases between them. This CDR3 spans 14 amino acids. The germline CDR1 and CDR2 sequences are MNHEY and SVGEGT. The CDR3 sequence: CASSYNRVNTEAFF. CDR3 bases: TGTGCCAGCAGTTACAACAGAGTGAACACTGAAGCTTTCTTT.